The entry below gives a single TCR beta chain sequence along with its context. The sample comes from a study of blood T cell repertoires in COVID-19. Whole-study context: Samples taken during acute and convalescent COVID-19 were collected in the United States, Italy and Spain.

The CDR3 consists of 13 residues. Deletions cut 5 bases from V and 7 bases from J, with 14 bases between. Germline V gene lookup returns CDR1 SGHTA and CDR2 FQGTGA. As processed by the authors: Scientists estimated how many nucleated cells there were by amplifying reference gene primers. Profiling relied on immunoSEQ multiplex PCR, and the TCRdb table lists in-frame clones only, not all of them. D and trimming come from the DNA, and the V and J calls and clone size come from that table. Here the sample spans 150,000 to 200,000 clones, over 90% being singletons. V and J are TRBV7-3 and TRBJ1-1; D call uncertain. This clonotype originated in a woman aged 55-70 years with COVID-19, enrolled during active disease. Sequenced input: peripheral blood. CDR3 sequence reads: CASSTTGEGEAFF. In DNA form, the CDR3 reads TGTGCCAGCAGCACGACTGGGGAGGGTGAAGCTTTCTTT.